This T cell receptor beta chain was identified during a study of blood T cell repertoires in COVID-19. Study-level information: Some COVID-19 samples were acute and others convalescent; all came from the United States, Italy and Spain.

Germline lookup yields CDR1 SGHRS and CDR2 YFSETQ. V was shortened by 4 bases and J by 5 bases, with 12 bases between the two germline ends. The CDR3 sequence is 14 residues long. Using immunoSEQ multiplex PCR, the repertoire was profiled, and TCRdb retains in-frame clones only, with some absent. The sample holds about 380,000 clones; 88% are singletons and the top ten take 1.2%. Source material: PBMCs or T cells enriched from blood (not recorded which). The receptor was isolated from a woman aged 18-29 years who had recovered from COVID-19. The J gene is TRBJ1-4, the V gene TRBV5-1, with unresolved D. The CDR3 DNA sequence: TGCGCCAGCAGCCAGGCAGGCTTAAATGAAAAACTGTTTTTT. This gives the protein CASSQAGLNEKLFF.